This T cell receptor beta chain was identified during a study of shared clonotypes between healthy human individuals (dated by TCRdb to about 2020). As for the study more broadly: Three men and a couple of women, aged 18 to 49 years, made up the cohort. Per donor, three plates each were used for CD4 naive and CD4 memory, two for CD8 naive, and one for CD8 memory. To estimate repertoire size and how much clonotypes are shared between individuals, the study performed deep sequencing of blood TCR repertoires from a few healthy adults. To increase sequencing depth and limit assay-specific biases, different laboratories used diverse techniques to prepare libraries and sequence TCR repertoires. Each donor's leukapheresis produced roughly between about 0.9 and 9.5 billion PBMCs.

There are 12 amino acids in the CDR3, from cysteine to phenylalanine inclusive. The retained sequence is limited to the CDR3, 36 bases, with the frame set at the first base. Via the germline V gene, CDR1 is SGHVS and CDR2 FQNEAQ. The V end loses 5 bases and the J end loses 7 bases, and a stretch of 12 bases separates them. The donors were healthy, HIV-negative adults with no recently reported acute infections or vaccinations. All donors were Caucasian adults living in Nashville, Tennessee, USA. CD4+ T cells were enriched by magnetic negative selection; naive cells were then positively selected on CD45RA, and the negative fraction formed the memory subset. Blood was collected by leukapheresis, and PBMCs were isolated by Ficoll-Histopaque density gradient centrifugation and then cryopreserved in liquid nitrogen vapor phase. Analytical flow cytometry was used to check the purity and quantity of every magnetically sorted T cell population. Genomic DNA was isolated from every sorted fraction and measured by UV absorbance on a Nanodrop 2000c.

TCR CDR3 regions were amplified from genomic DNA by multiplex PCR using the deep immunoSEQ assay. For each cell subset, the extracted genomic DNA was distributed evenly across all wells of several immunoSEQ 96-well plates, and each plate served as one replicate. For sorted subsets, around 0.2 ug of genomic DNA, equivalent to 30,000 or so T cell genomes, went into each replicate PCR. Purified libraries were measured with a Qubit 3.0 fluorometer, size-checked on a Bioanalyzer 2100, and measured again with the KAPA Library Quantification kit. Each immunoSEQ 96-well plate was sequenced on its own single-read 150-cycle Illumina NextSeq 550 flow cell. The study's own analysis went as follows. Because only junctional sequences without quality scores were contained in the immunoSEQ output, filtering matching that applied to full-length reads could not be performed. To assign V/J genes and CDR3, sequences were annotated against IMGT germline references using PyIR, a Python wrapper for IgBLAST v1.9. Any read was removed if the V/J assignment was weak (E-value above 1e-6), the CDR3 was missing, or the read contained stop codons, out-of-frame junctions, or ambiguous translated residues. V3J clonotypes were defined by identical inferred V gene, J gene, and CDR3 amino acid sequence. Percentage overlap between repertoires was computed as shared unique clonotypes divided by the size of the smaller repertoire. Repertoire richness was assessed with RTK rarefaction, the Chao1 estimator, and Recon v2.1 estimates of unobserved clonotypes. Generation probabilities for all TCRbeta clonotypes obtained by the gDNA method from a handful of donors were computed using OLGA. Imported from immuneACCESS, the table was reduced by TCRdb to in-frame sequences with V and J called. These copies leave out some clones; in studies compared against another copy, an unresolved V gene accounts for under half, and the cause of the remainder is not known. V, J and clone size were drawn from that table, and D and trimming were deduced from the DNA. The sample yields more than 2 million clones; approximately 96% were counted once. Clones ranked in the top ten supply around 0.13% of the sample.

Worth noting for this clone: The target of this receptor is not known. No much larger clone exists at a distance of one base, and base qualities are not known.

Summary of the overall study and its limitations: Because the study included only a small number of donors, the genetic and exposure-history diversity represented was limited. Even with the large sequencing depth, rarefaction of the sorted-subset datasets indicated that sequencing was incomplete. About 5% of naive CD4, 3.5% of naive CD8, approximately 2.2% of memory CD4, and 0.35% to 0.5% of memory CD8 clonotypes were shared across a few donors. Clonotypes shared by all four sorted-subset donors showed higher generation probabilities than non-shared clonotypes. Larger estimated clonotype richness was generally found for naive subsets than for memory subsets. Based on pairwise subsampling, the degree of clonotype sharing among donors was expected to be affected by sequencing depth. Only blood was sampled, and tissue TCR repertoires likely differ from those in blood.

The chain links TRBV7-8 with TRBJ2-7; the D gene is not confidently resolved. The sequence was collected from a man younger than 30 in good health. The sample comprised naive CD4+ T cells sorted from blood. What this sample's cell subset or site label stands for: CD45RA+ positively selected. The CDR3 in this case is CASSNVMGEQYF. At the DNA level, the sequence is TGTGCCAGCAGCAACGTTATGGGAGAGCAGTACTTC.